These 31 T cell receptor beta chains were all obtained from the same sample, sequenced in a study of T-cell memory formation after mild COVID-19. TCRdb recomputed calls from the 5' RACE reads with MiXCR, one row per CDR3 protein. The profile shows roughly 350,000 distinct CDR3 sequences, roughly 21% of them singletons. What was sequenced was PBMCs or a T cell subset sorted from them (not recorded which). The receptor set was obtained from an adult woman who had mild COVID-19 (a few samples of this study predate the infection). Cell type and time point are not known.

This clonotype was observed a few times. The chain uses TRBV27 and TRBJ2-7; a weak D match, TRBD1 (5 bases). V lost 6 bases and J 0 bases, leaving 12 bases between the germline ends. The CDR3 is 14 residues long. Germline loops: CDR1 MNHEY, CDR2 SMNVEV (reference sequence). CDR3 sequence: CASSLDRISYEQYF. CDR3 nucleotide sequence: TGTGCCAGCAGCCTCGACAGAATCTCCTACGAGCAGTACTTC.

The rearrangement joins TRBV4-2 to TRBJ1-4; D not resolved. The germline CDR1 and CDR2 sequences are LGHNA and YNFKEQ. V was shortened by 1 base and J by 0 bases, with 6 bases between the two germline ends. The CDR3 loop spans 15 amino acids. CDR3 nucleotide sequence: TGTGCCAGCAGCCAAGCTAGTACAACTAATGAAAAACTGTTTTTT. Translated: CASSQASTTNEKLFF.

V and J are TRBV25-1 and TRBJ2-2, with TRBD2 identical over 16 bases. The CDR3 is made up of 16 amino acids. Germline assignment: CDR1 MGHDK and CDR2 SYGVNS. J was trimmed by 7 bases and V by 6 bases; bases with no gene match: 5. The CDR3 protein is CASRGLAGGPVGELFF. The CDR3, as DNA: TGTGCCAGCAGGGGACTAGCGGGAGGGCCCGTCGGGGAGCTGTTTTTT.

There are a few counts of this clonotype. The junction departs from the called germline gene at one end, perhaps through a read error. The chain employs TRBV19 and TRBJ2-7, with 7 bases matching TRBD2. The germline V gene has CDR1 LNHDA and CDR2 SQIVND (reference sequence). The CDR3 is 16 residues long. This CDR3 reads CASSPMGGTGAFVLFF. CDR3 DNA: TGTGCCAGTAGTCCAATGGGGGGGACGGGAGCGTTCGTCCTCTTCTTC. The full variable domain, with the rest looked up from reference TRBV19 and TRBJ2-7, is DGGITQSPKYLFRKEGQNVTLSCEQNLNHDAMYWYRQDPGQGLRLIYYSQIVNDFQKGDIAEGYSVSREKKESFPLTVTSAQKNPTAFYLCASSPMGGTGAFVLFFGPGTRLTVT.

This clonotype appeared a single time. This rearrangement joins TRBV27 to TRBJ1-2; D ambiguous. The CDR3 loop spans 13 amino acids. The V gene's germline CDR1 is MNHEY and CDR2 SMNVEV (reference sequence). V was trimmed by 3 bases and J by 12 bases, leaving 17 bases between them. The CDR3 is CASSLAPSAVNTF. The CDR3 bases are TGTGCCAGCAGTTTGGCCCCTAGTGCAGTTAACACCTTC.

The chain combines TRBV12-3 or TRBV12-4 with TRBJ2-2, with D unclear. V dropped 3 bases and J dropped 4 bases, with 12 bases sitting between them. CDR3 length: 15 residues. As DNA, the CDR3 is TGTGCCAGCAGTTTTAAGCAGACTCGCACCGGGGAGCTGTTTTTT. Translating gives CASSFKQTRTGELFF.

There are a few counts of this clonotype. The chain carries TRBV13 and TRBJ2-1; TRBD2 is a possible D gene (6 bases). Germline V gene lookup returns CDR1 PRHDT and CDR2 FYEKMQ (reference sequence). Trimming took 8 bases from V and 7 from J, leaving 18 bases between them. The CDR3 totals 14 residues. CDR3 nucleotide sequence: TGTGCCAGCCTGATTACGGGAGCGGTAAATGAGCAGTTCTTC. Protein: CASLITGAVNEQFF. Supplemented by reference TRBV13 and TRBJ2-1, the full variable domain reads AAGVIQSPRHLIKEKRETATLKCYPIPRHDTVYWYQQGPGQDPQFLISFYEKMQSDKGSIPDRFSAQQFSDYHSELNMSSLELGDSALYFCASLITGAVNEQFFGPGTRLTVL.

This clonotype showed up many times. This chain joins TRBV12-3 or TRBV12-4 and TRBJ1-1; no reliable D call. V lost 0 bases, J lost 1 base, and 3 bases lay in between. There are 13 residues in the CDR3. CDR3 sequence: CASSLAQNTEAFF. CDR3 nucleotides: TGTGCCAGCAGTTTAGCGCAGAACACTGAAGCTTTCTTT.

CDR3 sequence: CASSLRDTRTDTQYF. The CDR3 DNA follows: TGTGCCAGCAGTCTCCGGGACACACGCACAGATACGCAGTATTTT. This chain uses TRBV6-5 with TRBJ2-3; perhaps TRBD1 as D (6 bases). The CDR3 loop spans 15 amino acids. Germline V gene lookup returns CDR1 MNHEY and CDR2 SVGAGI. The V gene lost 5 bases and the J gene lost 1 base, with 13 bases spanning the gap.

This clonotype was seen a handful of times. The V call is TRBV12-3 or TRBV12-4, the J call TRBJ1-5; 7 bases are shared with TRBD1. V gave up 0 bases and J gave up 3 bases; unmatched junction bases: 5. This CDR3 is built from 16 residues. The CDR3 bases are TGTGCCAGCAGTTTAGCAGGACAGGCCAACAATCAGCCCCAGCATTTT. It yields the protein CASSLAGQANNQPQHF.

V usage is TRBV7-9 and J usage is TRBJ2-3; D call uncertain. CDR1 and CDR2 from the germline V gene are SEHNR and FQNEAQ (reference sequence). The CDR3 covers 12 residues. The V and J ends lost 3 bases and 4 bases respectively, with 5 bases between them. CDR3 bases: TGTGCCAGCAGCTTTTTCCCAGATACGCAGTATTTT. This gives the protein CASSFFPDTQYF.

This chain links TRBV4-3 with TRBJ2-5, with 12 bases lining up with TRBD2. Germline assignment: CDR1 LGHNA and CDR2 YSLEER. The CDR3 is 18 residues long. V trimming: 2 bases; J trimming: 0 bases; junction bases outside the gene matches: 7. Written as DNA, the CDR3 is TGCGCCAGCAGCCAAAGACTAGCGGGAGTTTCAGACCAAGAGACCCAGTACTTC. It translates to CASSQRLAGVSDQETQYF.

The gene calls are TRBV5-5 and TRBJ2-1; 7 positions match TRBD2. The CDR3 is made up of 13 amino acids. V dropped 0 bases and J dropped 8; count of bases not matched to a gene: 2. The V gene's germline CDR1 is SGHKS and CDR2 YYEKEE (reference sequence). The CDR3 bases are TGTGCCAGCAGCTTGGTGCGGGGGTATGAGCAGTTCTTC. Residues: CASSLVRGYEQFF.

The chain carries TRBV15 and TRBJ2-7; TRBD1 aligns across 7 bases. V gave up 1 base and J gave up 3 bases; unmatched junction bases: 9. Germline V gene sequence: CDR1 LNHNV, CDR2 YYDKDF (reference sequence). This CDR3 contains 16 residues. CDR3 DNA: TGTGCCACCAGCAGAGGGGTCCGGACAGGAGACTACGAGCAGTACTTC. This sequence encodes CATSRGVRTGDYEQYF.

V gene TRBV28 combines with J gene TRBJ2-6; 7 bases line up with TRBD1. From germline, CDR1 is MDHEN and CDR2 SYDVKM. V dropped 3 bases and J dropped 2; count of bases not matched to a gene: 4. There are 16 residues in the CDR3. This CDR3 reads CASSLQGEAGANVLTF. In DNA, the CDR3 is TGTGCCAGCAGTTTGCAGGGGGAAGCTGGGGCCAACGTCCTGACTTTC.

This clonotype was seen only a few times. The chain recombines TRBV7-3 with TRBJ2-3; possible D gene TRBD1, 6 bases. Per the germline V gene, CDR1 is SGHTA and CDR2 is FQGTGA. Trimming cost V 1 base and J 1 base, with 15 bases left between them. The CDR3 runs 17 residues. CDR3 bases: TGTGCCAGCAGCTTAAAGCTTTTAGGGGGAGGCACAGATACGCAGTATTTT. Protein product: CASSLKLLGGGTDTQYF.

The chain recombines TRBV6-1 with TRBJ2-7; D gene ambiguous. This CDR3 is built from 12 residues. Germline V gene sequence: CDR1 MNHNS, CDR2 SASEGT. The V gene lost 8 bases and the J gene lost 3 bases, with 11 bases spanning the gap. The CDR3 here is CASGPFLYEQYF. CDR3 nucleotide sequence: TGTGCCAGCGGCCCCTTCCTCTACGAGCAGTACTTC.

This clonotype showed up just a few times. J is TRBJ2-1 and V is TRBV6-2 or TRBV6-3; TRBD2 agrees at 11 bases. The trim removed 6 bases at V and 1 base at J, leaving 5 bases unmatched. Germline values: CDR1 MNHEY, CDR2 SVGEGT. CDR3 length: 16 amino acids. Here the CDR3 DNA reads TGTGCCAGCAGCTCCGGGACTAGCGGTTCCTACAATGAGCAGTTCTTC. It translates to CASSSGTSGSYNEQFF.

This chain uses TRBV4-1 with TRBJ1-2; D perhaps matches TRBD1 (5 bases). Germline CDR1 and CDR2: MGHRA and YSYEKL. Trimming left V 4 bases short and J 4 bases short, with 16 bases between. The CDR3 consists of 15 residues. As DNA, the CDR3 is TGCGCCAGCAGCCGGGCGCAGGGACCTATCTATGGCTACACCTTC. This sequence encodes CASSRAQGPIYGYTF.

V gene TRBV24-1 combines with J gene TRBJ2-6, with unresolved D. V lost 11 bases and J lost 0, with 7 bases in between. Germline V gene data show CDR1 as KGHDR and CDR2 as SFDVKD. This CDR3 is built from 13 residues. The CDR3 DNA reads as TGTGCCATTCAGTACTCTGGGGCCAACGTCCTGACTTTC. Translation gives CAIQYSGANVLTF.

This clonotype was recorded a few times. This chain connects TRBV7-2 to TRBJ2-7, with 9 bases fitting TRBD2. This CDR3 region has 15 residues. The V gene's germline CDR1 is SGHTA and CDR2 FQGNSA. Trimming cost V 3 bases and J 5 bases; bases outside gene matches: 8. The CDR3 sequence is CASSFGGRARDEQYF. In nucleotides, the CDR3 is TGTGCCAGCAGCTTTGGCGGGAGGGCCAGGGACGAGCAGTACTTC.

The chain combines TRBV6-2 or TRBV6-3 with TRBJ1-1; the D is unclear. The CDR3 spans 12 residues. The V and J ends lost 6 bases and 2 bases respectively, with 7 bases between them. Germline-derived CDR1 and CDR2 are MNHEY and SVGEGT. CDR3 amino acids: CASSWTNTEAFF. CDR3 nucleotides: TGTGCCAGCAGCTGGACCAACACTGAAGCTTTCTTT.

The chain links TRBV2 to TRBJ1-1, with a weak D call TRBD1 (5 bases). There are 14 residues in the CDR3. V dropped 6 bases and J dropped 4 bases, with 15 bases sitting between them. Looked up from germline, CDR1 is SNHLY and CDR2 is FYNNEI. The chain's CDR3 is CASSDGGSITEAFF. Written as DNA, the CDR3 is TGTGCCAGCAGCGACGGGGGTTCGATCACTGAAGCTTTCTTT.

This clonotype has a handful of counts. The chain uses TRBV6-4 and TRBJ2-4; a weak D match, TRBD1 (6 bases). In germline, CDR1 is MRHNA, CDR2 SNTAGT. The CDR3 loop spans 15 amino acids. V dropped 5 bases and J dropped 8 bases, with 19 bases sitting between them. The DNA of the CDR3 is TGTGCCAGCAGTTTGACGAGGGACACCAGGGACATTCAGTACTTC. This encodes CASSLTRDTRDIQYF.

This chain connects TRBV13 to TRBJ2-7, with 8 bases lining up with TRBD1. There are 15 residues in the CDR3. V lost 5 bases to trimming and J lost 0 bases; unmatched junction nucleotides: 6. CDR1 and CDR2 from the germline V gene are PRHDT and FYEKMQ (reference sequence). The CDR3 here is CASSAGGTGSYEQYF. The CDR3 DNA reads as TGTGCCAGCAGCGCCGGCGGGACAGGCTCCTACGAGCAGTACTTC.

Only a few counts were recorded for this clonotype. The chain uses TRBV7-6 and TRBJ2-2, with TRBD1 matching over 7 bases. After removal of 5 bases from V and 5 bases from J, the junction contained 11 bases not matched to a gene. This CDR3 contains 16 residues. From germline, CDR1 is SGHVS and CDR2 FNYEAQ. The CDR3 sequence: CASSAWDSPGTGELFF. DNA of the CDR3: TGTGCCAGCAGCGCTTGGGACAGCCCGGGGACCGGGGAGCTGTTTTTT.

This clonotype was counted a few times. The chain's CDR3 is CASSSGLNYEQYF. The CDR3 DNA reads as TGTGCCAGCAGCTCGGGACTAAACTACGAGCAGTACTTC. This chain connects TRBV7-9 to TRBJ2-7; TRBD2 agrees at 7 bases. V shed 4 bases, J shed 3 bases, and the junction held 3 bases outside the gene matches. The CDR3 loop spans 13 amino acids. Germline-derived CDR1 and CDR2 are SEHNR and FQNEAQ (reference sequence).

The J gene is TRBJ2-7, the V gene TRBV7-6; D might be TRBD1 (5 bases). This CDR3 has 19 amino acids. The ends were cut back, 1 base at V and 0 bases at J, with 22 bases in the middle. CDR1 SGHVS and CDR2 FNYEAQ come from the germline V gene. The CDR3 sequence: CASSLEDPRIRGSSYEQYF. As DNA, the CDR3 is TGTGCCAGCAGCTTAGAAGACCCTAGGATAAGGGGCTCCTCCTACGAGCAGTACTTC.

In its sample, this clonotype was seen many times. This chain connects TRBV7-3 to TRBJ2-3, with 8 bases that match TRBD1. Per the germline V gene, CDR1 is SGHTA and CDR2 is FQGTGA. The V segment lost 5 bases and the J segment 0 bases; nucleotides outside the gene matches: 4. This CDR3 region has 15 residues. The CDR3 DNA follows: TGTGCCAGCAGCCTCAGGGGGCTTAGCACAGATACGCAGTATTTT. Residues: CASSLRGLSTDTQYF.

This chain links TRBV5-1 with TRBJ2-5; D perhaps matches TRBD1 (5 bases). Germline V lookup: CDR1 SGHRS, CDR2 YFSETQ. V gave up 6 bases and J gave up 1 base, with 10 bases separating them. This CDR3 contains 13 residues. The CDR3 coding sequence is TGCGCCAGCAACTTAGGGGCCCAAGAGACCCAGTACTTC. This codes for CASNLGAQETQYF.

The V call is TRBV19, the J call TRBJ2-4; D gene unclear. Germline V CDR1 and CDR2: LNHDA, SQIVND (reference sequence). The V end was cut by 4 bases, the J end by 4 bases, with 8 bases between. This CDR3 comprises 13 residues. The CDR3 coding sequence is TGTGCCAGTAGTACCGGCAGGAAAAACATTCAGTACTTC. It translates to CASSTGRKNIQYF.